The 18 T cell receptor beta chains listed next were all sequenced from one sample in a study of beta chain features in type 1 diabetes (dated by TCRdb to between 2018 and 2020). Here is what the overall study found, with its caveats: In all four CD4+ subsets, TCRB CDR3 length was moderately but significantly shorter in type 1 diabetes patients.

Library preparation was by the immunoSEQ multiplex PCR assay. The entire isolated RNA was reverse transcribed using the High Capacity cDNA Reverse Transcription Kit, and thus expressed TCRB transcripts were sequenced. The table was pulled from immuneACCESS by TCRdb, which kept in-frame rearrangements only. Such tables lose some clones; where checked, under half of the loss comes from unresolved V genes, and the rest has no known cause. This sample holds over 120,000 clones; approximately 13% were observed only once. The ten largest clones represent roughly 1.4% of the sample. These TCRs' antigens remain unknown. Sequences were obtained from central memory CD4+ T cells from blood. The receptors here all came from a man aged 18 to 35 with type 1 diabetes.

The rearrangement uses TRBV25-1 and TRBJ2-1, with TRBD2 matching over 7 bases. V shed 8 bases and J 3 bases; nucleotides not matched to a gene: 10. The germline CDR1 and CDR2 sequences are MGHDK and SYGVNS. The length of the CDR3 is 15 residues. The CDR3, as DNA: TGTGCCAGCTCACACGGGGGGAGAGTCTACAATGAGCAGTTCTTC. It encodes CASSHGGRVYNEQFF.

This clone was found a few times. This chain connects TRBV6-5 to TRBJ1-1, with D perhaps matching TRBD1 (5 bases). With 7 bases removed from V and 4 bases from J, the gap between germline ends came to 13 bases. CDR1 MNHEY and CDR2 SVGAGI come from the germline V gene. This CDR3 is 13 amino acids long. The CDR3 DNA reads as TGTGCCAGCAAGGGACGGACGAGCACTGAAGCTTTCTTT. Encoded protein: CASKGRTSTEAFF.

The sample holds a few counts of this clone. This rearrangement joins TRBV18 to TRBJ1-4, with D unresolved. The J call may be mistaken, given a closer DNA end match to TRBJ2-2. CDR1 is KGHSH, CDR2 LQKENI, per germline. This CDR3 spans 12 amino acids. This CDR3 is CASSPQRRELFF. Written as DNA, the CDR3 is TGTGCCAGCTCACCACAGAGGCGGGAGCTGTTTTTT.

This clone was detected only a few times. This sample also contains other DNA sequences that code for the same CDR3. The CDR3 here is CSVEDRAQGYGYTF. CDR3 in DNA: TGCAGCGTTGAAGATCGGGCCCAGGGTTATGGCTACACCTTC. The chain couples TRBV29-1 to TRBJ1-2, with D possibly matching TRBD1 (5 bases). Germline V lookup: CDR1 SQVTM, CDR2 ANQGSEA. V gave up 0 bases and J gave up 5 bases, with 13 bases separating them. The CDR3 covers 14 residues. The variable domain in full, with the rest retrieved from reference TRBV29-1 and TRBJ1-2, is SAVISQKPSRDICQRGTSLTIQCQVDSQVTMMFWYRQQPGQSLTLIATANQGSEATYESGFVIDKFPISRPNLTFSTLTVSNMSPEDSSIYLCSVEDRAQGYGYTFGSGTRLTVV.

This clone was seen only a few times. The chain joins TRBV14 to TRBJ1-6; the D is unclear. Germline V lookup: CDR1 SGHDN, CDR2 FVKESK. This CDR3 region has 13 residues. Trimming cost V 1 base and J 9 bases, with 7 bases left between them. The CDR3 DNA reads as TGTGCCAGCAGCCAAGGCCTAAGTTCACCCCTCCACTTT. It is translated as CASSQGLSSPLHF.

The chain carries TRBV4-2 and TRBJ1-5, with a weak D call TRBD1 (6 bases). CDR3 length: 15 amino acids. The germline V and J ends were trimmed by 2 bases and 6 bases, with 14 bases remaining between them. From germline, CDR1 is LGHNA and CDR2 YNFKEQ. The CDR3 loop is CASSQYYQGPQPQHF. DNA for the CDR3: TGTGCCAGCAGCCAATATTATCAGGGGCCTCAGCCCCAGCATTTT.

This clone was seen a few times. Sequence at one end of the junction differs from germline and may be a read error. The rearrangement uses TRBV4-1 and TRBJ1-1; unclear D gene. This CDR3 has 12 amino acids. Germline loops: CDR1 MGHRA, CDR2 YSYEKL. The CDR3 DNA reads as TGCGCCAGCAGCCAAGGACTCGGCACCGCTCTCTTT. It encodes CASSQGLGTALF.

This clone has just a few counts. The chain carries TRBV5-4 and TRBJ2-7; 11 nucleotides line up with TRBD1. J lost 4 bases, V lost 2 bases, and 5 bases had no gene match. Per the germline V gene, CDR1 is SGHNT and CDR2 is YYREEE (reference sequence). There are 15 residues in the CDR3. The CDR3 region is CASSFRTGGLYEQYF. The CDR3 DNA is TGTGCCAGCAGCTTCCGGACAGGGGGCTTATACGAGCAGTACTTC.

The chain has TRBV7-6 and TRBJ1-1; the match to TRBD1 covers 10 bases. This CDR3 is built from 16 residues. V gave up 4 bases and J gave up 2 bases; unmatched junction bases: 7. CDR1 is SGHVS, CDR2 FNYEAQ, per germline. The chain's CDR3 is CASSSTGGLTNTEAFF. CDR3 sequence (DNA): TGTGCCAGCAGCTCGACAGGGGGCCTTACCAACACTGAAGCTTTCTTT. Using reference TRBV7-6 and TRBJ1-1 for the parts outside the CDR3, the full variable domain is GAGVSQSPRYKVTKRGQDVALRCDPISGHVSLYWYRQALGQGPEFLTYFNYEAQQDKSGLPNDRFSAERPEGSISTLTIQRTEQRDSAMYRCASSSTGGLTNTEAFFGQGTRLTVV.

The V gene is TRBV28, the J gene TRBJ2-6; D gene uncertain. This CDR3 comprises 14 residues. Germline loops: CDR1 MDHEN, CDR2 SYDVKM. Trimming took off 10 bases at V and 4 bases at J, with 14 bases between the two ends. The CDR3 DNA follows: TGTGCCATCTCTAGGGCTCTGGGGGCCAACGTCCTGACTTTC. Its protein is CAISRALGANVLTF.

The CDR3 DNA sequence: TGTGCTAGTGGTTCCGGGACAGTGGTCGGGGAGCTGTTTTTT. This encodes CASGSGTVVGELFF. The genes are TRBV12-5 and TRBJ2-2, with 7 bases fitting TRBD1. Per the germline V gene, CDR1 is LGHNT and CDR2 is FRNRAP. V was clipped by 4 bases and J by 7 bases; unmatched bases: 6. CDR3 length equals 14 residues.

This clone has just a few counts. The chain recombines TRBV18 with TRBJ1-3, with no clear D. Trimming removed 3 bases at V and 0 bases at J, with 3 bases between. Germline values: CDR1 KGHSH, CDR2 LQKENI. This CDR3 contains 13 residues. The CDR3 region is CASSPASGNTIYF. CDR3 DNA: TGTGCCAGCTCACCCGCCTCTGGAAACACCATATATTTT.

The chain combines TRBV30 with TRBJ2-5; tentative D call: TRBD1 (6 bases). V was trimmed by 4 bases and J by 5 bases, leaving 14 bases between them. Germline CDR1 GTSNPN, CDR2 SVGIG (reference sequence). The CDR3 covers 13 residues. CDR3 sequence reads: CAWTQGGAETQYF. The CDR3 DNA reads TGTGCCTGGACCCAAGGGGGTGCGGAGACCCAGTACTTC.

V is TRBV7-2 and J is TRBJ1-2, with D possibly TRBD1 on 5 matching bases. Trimming removed 6 bases at V and 6 bases at J, with 17 bases between. CDR1 SGHTA and CDR2 FQGNSA come from the germline V gene. The CDR3 spans 14 residues. CDR3 coding DNA: TGTGCCAGCAGTAAATTGCAGGGAGTGGATGGCTACACCTTC. Translating gives CASSKLQGVDGYTF.

The V call is TRBV27, the J call TRBJ1-1; no clear D gene. CDR1 is MNHEY and CDR2 is SMNVEV in the germline V gene (reference sequence). CDR3 size: 17 residues. Trimming removed 1 base at V and 5 bases at J, with 20 bases between. The CDR3 loop is CASSLWAGRGKVTEAFF. The CDR3 DNA sequence: TGTGCCAGCAGTTTATGGGCTGGGCGGGGTAAGGTAACTGAAGCTTTCTTT.

This clone was recorded a few times. The chain combines TRBV7-2 with TRBJ2-2, with 7 bases matching TRBD2. Germline-derived CDR1 and CDR2 are SGHTA and FQGNSA. CDR3 length: 14 amino acids. V trimming: 4 bases; J trimming: 6 bases; junction bases outside the gene matches: 5. This CDR3 is CASSYSAGPGELFF. As DNA, the CDR3 is TGTGCCAGCAGCTACTCAGCGGGACCCGGGGAGCTGTTTTTT.

The V and J genes are TRBV27 and TRBJ2-2, with 8 bases identical to TRBD1. This CDR3 is 15 amino acids long. CDR1 and CDR2 (germline): MNHEY, SMNVEV (reference sequence). The V and J ends lost 5 bases and 6 bases, in that order; junction bases with no gene match: 8. DNA of the CDR3: TGTGCCAGCAGTCTCTCCAGGGGGCTTGCCGGGGAGCTGTTTTTT. It is translated as CASSLSRGLAGELFF.

This clone was seen many times. This sequence joins TRBV18 and TRBJ1-6, with D uncertain. Germline V CDR1 and CDR2: KGHSH, LQKENI. V was trimmed by 6 bases and J by 6 bases, leaving 12 bases between them. The CDR3 is made up of 14 amino acids. The CDR3 DNA follows: TGTGCCAGCTCGCCCGGGTCCGTTAATTCACCCCTCCACTTT. It yields the protein CASSPGSVNSPLHF.